The 19 T cell receptor beta chains reported below all come from one sample, sequenced in a study of T cells in Graves' hyperthyroidism and ophthalmopathy. The TCR beta CDR3 regions underwent amplification using RNA transcripts as the source. HTBI primers were the set used in a first-round RT-PCR of the TCR CDR3. TCRdb re-called the multiplex PCR reads through MiXCR, storing one row per CDR3 protein. The data contain some 50,000 distinct CDR3 sequences, about 53% of them singletons. Sample: peripheral blood or thyroid tissue (not recorded which). Source of these receptors: a man younger than 30 with Graves' hyperthyroidism.

As for this clonotype: The missing conserved phenylalanine or tryptophan at the end of this CDR3 makes a read error likely. Because the CDR3's place on the DNA is in doubt, the DNA is left out and the CDR3 is given as listed by TCRdb. The chain employs TRBV25-1 and TRBJ1-4. The germline V gene encodes CDR1 MGHDK and CDR2 SYGVNS. A total of 8 residues make up the CDR3, ends included. The CDR3 protein is CASSACQL.

The chain carries TRBV20-1 and TRBJ1-1; TRBD1 matches at 9 bases. Germline V gene lookup returns CDR1 DFQATT and CDR2 SNEGSKA (reference sequence). Trimming took 6 bases from V and 6 from J; bases not matched to a gene: 5. The CDR3 is 12 residues long. The CDR3 DNA reads as TGCAGTGCCCCGGGACAGGGATCTGAAGCTTTCTTT. Its translation is CSAPGQGSEAFF.

This clonotype was found a few times. CDR3 protein: CSARTGSYEQYF. The CDR3 DNA follows: TGCAGCGCTCGGACAGGCTCCTACGAGCAGTACTTC. The chain has TRBV20-1 and TRBJ2-7; 7 bases are shared with TRBD1. Germline loops: CDR1 DFQATT, CDR2 SNEGSKA (reference sequence). This CDR3 has 12 residues.

This clonotype was seen a few times. This could be a read error, since a much larger clone is one nucleotide away. This rearrangement joins TRBV19 to TRBJ2-7; D is possibly TRBD2 (6 bases). The CDR3 consists of 13 residues. Germline values: CDR1 LNHDA, CDR2 SQIVND (reference sequence). CDR3 coding DNA: TGTGCCGGTAGTATAGGGCGGGGTTGCGAGCAGTACTTC. The encoded protein is CAGSIGRGCEQYF.

At least ten counts were recorded for this clonotype. This chain uses TRBV7-2 with TRBJ2-3; 7 bases match TRBD2. Trimming took 5 bases from V and 6 from J; bases not matched to a gene: 8. Germline values: CDR1 SGHTA, CDR2 FQGNSA. The CDR3 has 14 residues. The CDR3 DNA follows: TGTGCCAGCAGCAAGAGGGAGGGCCGGGATACGCAGTATTTT. It specifies CASSKREGRDTQYF.

This clonotype has ten or more counts. The chain carries TRBV10-3 and TRBJ1-3; possible D gene TRBD1, 6 bases. The V end was cut by 5 bases, the J end by 2 bases, with 13 bases between. The CDR3 runs to 15 residues. Germline-derived CDR1 and CDR2 are ENHRY and SYGVKD. The CDR3 DNA sequence: TGTGCCATCAGTCTACAGGGAAACGCTGGAAACACCATATATTTT. It is translated as CAISLQGNAGNTIYF.

Notes on this clonotype: As the CDR3 is not closed by the conserved phenylalanine or tryptophan, this likely results from a read error. The chain combines TRBV5-1 with TRBJ2-7, with a possible D match to TRBD1 (5 bases). The CDR3 sequence is 17 residues long. Trimming stripped 4 bases from V and 4 bases from J, with 24 bases between. Germline CDR1 is SGHRS and CDR2 is YFSETQ. The CDR3 coding sequence is TGCGCCAGCAGCAGTGGAGCCAGGACGTGTAAGGGGTACGAGCAGTACTCC. It is translated as CASSSGARTCKGYEQYS.

The chain is built from TRBV29-1 and TRBJ2-2; weak D call: TRBD2 (6 bases). Germline loops: CDR1 SQVTM, CDR2 ANQGSEA. The V end was cut by 6 bases, the J end by 6 bases, with 17 bases between. This CDR3 comprises 14 residues. Written as DNA, the CDR3 is TGCAGCGTCACAACGACTAGTCTTGCCGGGGAGCTGTTTTTT. This encodes CSVTTTSLAGELFF.

The chain joins TRBV15 to TRBJ1-3; TRBD1 is a possible D gene (6 bases). The CDR3 covers 14 residues. Trimming cost V 6 bases and J 2 bases, with 11 bases left between them. Germline V gives CDR1 LNHNV, CDR2 YYDKDF (reference sequence). CDR3 DNA sequence: TGTGCCACCAGACCGGGGGCTACTGGAAACACCATATATTTT. Amino acid sequence: CATRPGATGNTIYF. Filled out from reference TRBV15 and TRBJ1-3, the complete variable domain reads DAMVIQNPRYQVTQFGKPVTLSCSQTLNHNVMYWYQQKSSQAPKLLFHYYDKDFNNEADTPDNFQSRRPNTSFCFLDIRSPGLGDTAMYLCATRPGATGNTIYFGEGSWLTVV.

This clonotype was seen at least ten times. This chain connects TRBV6-1 to TRBJ2-7; D is perhaps TRBD1 (6 bases). The germline CDR1 and CDR2 sequences are MNHNS and SASEGT. Trimming cost V 3 bases and J 2 bases, with 11 bases left between them. The CDR3 has 14 amino acids. This chain's CDR3 is CASSDRGPTYEQYF. The DNA of the CDR3 is TGTGCCAGCAGTGACAGGGGCCCTACCTACGAGCAGTACTTC.

This chain joins TRBV5-5 and TRBJ2-7; 7 bases agree with TRBD2. J gave up 3 bases and V 3 bases, and 12 bases lay outside the gene matches. The CDR3 runs to 16 residues. CDR1 SGHKS and CDR2 YYEKEE come from the germline V gene (reference sequence). The CDR3 spells CASSSPGKRGYYEQYF. CDR3 nucleotides: TGTGCCAGCAGCTCCCCAGGCAAGCGGGGCTACTACGAGCAGTACTTC. Together with reference TRBV5-5 and TRBJ2-7, the CDR3 gives the full variable domain: DAGVTQSPTHLIKTRGQQVTLRCSPISGHKSVSWYQQVLGQGPQFIFQYYEKEERGRGNFPDRFSARQFPNYSSELNVNALLLGDSALYLCASSSPGKRGYYEQYFGPGTRLTVT.

This clonotype showed up just a few times. The chain is built from TRBV7-2 and TRBJ2-7, with D tentatively TRBD2 (6 bases). This CDR3 contains 12 residues. Deletions cut 5 bases from V and 7 bases from J, with 12 bases between. Germline V CDR1 and CDR2: SGHTA, FQGNSA. In DNA form, the CDR3 reads TGTGCCAGCAGCCCCGCCCTAGCGGAGCAGTACTTC. It encodes CASSPALAEQYF.

By frequency in the sample, this clonotype is medium-sized. The J gene is TRBJ1-2, the V gene TRBV19; no clear D gene. In germline, CDR1 is LNHDA, CDR2 SQIVND (reference sequence). Trimming removed 4 bases at V and 4 bases at J, with 10 bases between. The CDR3 has 13 residues. Here the CDR3 reads CASSTLRSYGYTF. In DNA, the CDR3 is TGTGCCAGTAGTACCCTTCGCAGCTATGGCTACACCTTC.

Turning to this clonotype: A much more abundant neighbour one base away suggests this may be a read error. The chain's CDR3 is CASSGDAGSPGELFF. The DNA of the CDR3 is TGTGCCAGCAGTGGCGACGCGGGTAGTCCCGGGGAGCTGTTTTTT. The V and J genes are TRBV6-4 and TRBJ2-2, with a weak D call TRBD2 (5 bases). The CDR3 has 15 amino acids. The V end lost 4 bases, the J end lost 6 bases, and 15 bases lay between the germline ends. The V gene's germline CDR1 is MRHNA and CDR2 SNTAGT.

This rearrangement joins TRBV9 to TRBJ1-2; tentatively, D is TRBD1 (5 bases). The V and J ends lost 5 bases and 0 bases respectively, with 17 bases between them. CDR1 SGDLS and CDR2 YYNGEE come from the germline V gene. CDR3 length equals 16 residues. The CDR3 protein is CASSPGLTRANYGYTF. DNA for the CDR3: TGTGCCAGCAGTCCGGGGCTTACTCGAGCTAACTATGGCTACACCTTC. Full variable domain (rest looked up from reference TRBV9 and TRBJ1-2): DSGVTQTPKHLITATGQRVTLRCSPRSGDLSVYWYQQSLDQGLQFLIQYYNGEERAKGNILERFSAQQFPDLHSELNLSSLELGDSALYFCASSPGLTRANYGYTFGSGTRLTVV.

This rearrangement joins TRBV10-3 to TRBJ1-1; 7 positions match TRBD1. Germline assignment: CDR1 ENHRY and CDR2 SYGVKD. Unmatched junction bases numbered 6, after V lost 7 bases and J lost 1 base. The length of the CDR3 is 14 residues. CDR3: CAITQTGQNTEAFF. CDR3 DNA sequence: TGTGCCATCACCCAGACAGGGCAGAACACTGAAGCTTTCTTT.

This rearrangement joins TRBV7-9 to TRBJ1-5, with 10 positions matching TRBD1. The germline CDR1 and CDR2 sequences are SEHNR and FQNEAQ (reference sequence). This CDR3 is 16 amino acids long. The J segment lost 2 bases and the V segment lost 1 base, leaving 2 bases of the junction unmatched. In nucleotides, the CDR3 is TGTGCCAGCAGCTTAGAGACAGGGGGCGGCAATCAGCCCCAGCATTTT. It codes for CASSLETGGGNQPQHF.

CDR3 in DNA: TGTGCCACCAGTGACCGGGAGGCCGGGGCCAACGTCCTGACTTTC. Its protein product is CATSDREAGANVLTF. The chain links TRBV24-1 to TRBJ2-6; the match to TRBD2 covers 7 bases. The CDR3 length is 15 residues. Germline V gives CDR1 KGHDR, CDR2 SFDVKD. J gave up 4 bases and V 4 bases, and 3 bases lay outside the gene matches.

Ten or more counts support this clonotype. This sequence joins TRBV20-1 and TRBJ2-7, with 9 bases identical to TRBD1. V lost 5 bases and J lost 3; bases outside the gene matches: 5. Germline assignment: CDR1 DFQATT and CDR2 SNEGSKA (reference sequence). CDR3 size: 13 residues. The chain's CDR3 is CSAGTGKYYEQYF. Written as DNA, the CDR3 is TGCAGTGCTGGGACAGGGAAGTACTACGAGCAGTACTTC.